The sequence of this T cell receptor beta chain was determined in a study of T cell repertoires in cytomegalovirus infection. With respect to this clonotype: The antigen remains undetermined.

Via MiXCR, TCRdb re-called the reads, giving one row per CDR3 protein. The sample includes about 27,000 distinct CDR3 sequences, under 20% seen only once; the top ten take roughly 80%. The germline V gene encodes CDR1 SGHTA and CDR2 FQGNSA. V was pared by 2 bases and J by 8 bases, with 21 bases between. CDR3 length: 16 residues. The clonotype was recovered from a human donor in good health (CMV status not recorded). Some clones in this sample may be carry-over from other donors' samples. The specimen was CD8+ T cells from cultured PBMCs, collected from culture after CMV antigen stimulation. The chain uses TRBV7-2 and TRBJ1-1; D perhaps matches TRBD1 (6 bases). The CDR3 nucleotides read TGTGCCAGCAGCTTATCAGGGGTGAGGAGAACGGTAGAAGCTTTCTTT. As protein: CASSLSGVRRTVEAFF. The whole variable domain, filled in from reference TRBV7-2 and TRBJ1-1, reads GAGVSQSPSNKVTEKGKDVELRCDPISGHTALYWYRQSLGQGLEFLIYFQGNSAPDKSGLPSDRFSAERTGGSVSTLTIQRTQQEDSAVYLCASSLSGVRRTVEAFFGQGTRLTVV.